Reported below is one TCR beta chain. This sample was taken from a study of blood T cell repertoires in COVID-19. Study in general: Italy, Spain and the United States were the sources of the convalescent and acute COVID-19 samples.

Some clones are missing from TCRdb's copy, which holds only in-frame ones; the method was immunoSEQ multiplex PCR. The sample shows around 50,000 clones, around four fifths of them seen only once. Trimming stripped 1 base from V and 5 bases from J, with 16 bases between. The CDR3 runs 16 residues. Germline lookup yields CDR1 SGHTA and CDR2 FQGNSA. The sequenced sample was peripheral blood. V and J are TRBV7-2 and TRBJ2-3, with D perhaps matching TRBD2 (7 bases). The receptor was derived from a human donor in a cohort sampled during active COVID-19. CDR3 sequence reads: CASSLVRGGAVDTQYF. Written as DNA, the CDR3 is TGTGCCAGCAGCTTAGTAAGAGGGGGGGCCGTAGATACGCAGTATTTT.